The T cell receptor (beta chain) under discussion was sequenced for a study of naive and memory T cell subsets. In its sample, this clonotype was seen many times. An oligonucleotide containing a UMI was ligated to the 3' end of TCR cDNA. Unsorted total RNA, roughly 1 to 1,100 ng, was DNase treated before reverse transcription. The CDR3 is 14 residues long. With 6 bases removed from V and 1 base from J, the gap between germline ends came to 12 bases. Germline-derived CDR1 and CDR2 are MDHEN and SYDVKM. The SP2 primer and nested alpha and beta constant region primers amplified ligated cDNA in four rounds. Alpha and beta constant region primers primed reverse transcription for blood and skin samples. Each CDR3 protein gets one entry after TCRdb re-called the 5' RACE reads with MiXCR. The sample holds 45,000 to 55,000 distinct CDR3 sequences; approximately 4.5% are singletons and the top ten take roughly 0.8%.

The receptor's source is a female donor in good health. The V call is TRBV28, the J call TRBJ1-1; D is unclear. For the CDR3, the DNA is TGTGCCAGCAGCTCAACCGGGTGGAACACTGAAGCTTTCTTT. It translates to CASSSTGWNTEAFF.